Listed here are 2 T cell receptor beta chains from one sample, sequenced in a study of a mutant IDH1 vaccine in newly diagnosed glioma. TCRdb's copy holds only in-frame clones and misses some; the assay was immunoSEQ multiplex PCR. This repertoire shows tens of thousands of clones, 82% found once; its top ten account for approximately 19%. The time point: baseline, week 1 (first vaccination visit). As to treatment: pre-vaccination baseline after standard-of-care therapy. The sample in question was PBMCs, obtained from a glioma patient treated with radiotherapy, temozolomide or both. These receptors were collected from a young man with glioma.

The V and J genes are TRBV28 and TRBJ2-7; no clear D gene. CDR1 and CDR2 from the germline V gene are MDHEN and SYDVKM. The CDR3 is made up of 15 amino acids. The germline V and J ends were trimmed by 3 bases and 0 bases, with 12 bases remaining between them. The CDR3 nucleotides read TGTGCCAGCAGTTTTCGACGCTTTGGCTCCTACGAGCAGTACTTC. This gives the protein CASSFRRFGSYEQYF.

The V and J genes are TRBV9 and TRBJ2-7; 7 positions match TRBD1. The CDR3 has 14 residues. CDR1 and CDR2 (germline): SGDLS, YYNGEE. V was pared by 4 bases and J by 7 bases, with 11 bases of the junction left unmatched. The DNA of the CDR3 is TGTGCCAGCAGCCCCGGTCCGGGACAGCAAGAGCAGTACTTC. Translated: CASSPGPGQQEQYF.